These 15 T cell receptor beta chains were sequenced from one sample in a study of radiotherapy plus CTLA-4 blockade in lung cancer. This table comes from immunoSEQ multiplex PCR, and its TCRdb copy is limited to in-frame clones, with some not included. The table has 85,000 to 130,000 clones, around 85% seen once. Material: peripheral blood, obtained from a patient treated with radiotherapy plus ipilimumab. Source of these receptors: a human donor with non-small cell lung cancer that progressed on radiotherapy plus ipilimumab. Some clones in this sample may be carry-over from other donors' samples.

The chain uses TRBV9 and TRBJ2-1, with D perhaps TRBD2 (5 bases). CDR1 is SGDLS and CDR2 is YYNGEE in the germline V gene. The CDR3 runs 15 residues. Trimming took 3 bases from V and 7 from J, leaving 17 bases between them. Here the CDR3 reads CASSAPPDSPNEQFF. The CDR3 region has the DNA TGTGCCAGCAGCGCCCCACCGGACTCTCCGAATGAGCAGTTCTTC.

This clone was detected only once. The V and J genes are TRBV11-3 and TRBJ2-2, with 9 bases fitting TRBD2. V was pared by 6 bases and J by 7 bases, with 6 bases of the junction left unmatched. The CDR3 loop spans 14 amino acids. Germline V gives CDR1 SGHNT, CDR2 YENEEA. The CDR3 sequence is CASRAGGPGGELFF. The DNA for the CDR3 is TGTGCCAGCAGGGCGGGGGGGCCCGGCGGGGAGCTGTTTTTT.

V is TRBV6-1 and J is TRBJ2-1, with 11 bases identical to TRBD2. Looked up from germline, CDR1 is MNHNS and CDR2 is SASEGT. This CDR3 is 20 amino acids long. Losses at the gene ends were 4 bases for V and 0 bases for J; bases not matched to a gene: 14. The CDR3 DNA follows: TGTGCCAGCAGTGCGAAGTGGCGGACTAGCGGGCCCCTCTCCTACAATGAGCAGTTCTTC. It codes for CASSAKWRTSGPLSYNEQFF.

A single count supports this clone. The chain links TRBV28 to TRBJ2-4, with 11 bases aligning to TRBD2. The CDR3 is 18 residues long. Germline CDR1 reads MDHEN; CDR2 reads SYDVKM. Trimming took 2 bases from V and 6 from J; bases not matched to a gene: 12. The chain's CDR3 is CASSLRRDSGGAVNIQYF. The CDR3 DNA reads TGTGCCAGCAGTTTACGTAGGGATAGCGGGGGGGCGGTAAACATTCAGTACTTC.

The chain links TRBV18 to TRBJ2-3; no reliable D call. Trimming took 6 bases from V and 3 from J, leaving 7 bases between them. In germline, CDR1 is KGHSH, CDR2 LQKENI. The CDR3 runs to 12 residues. The CDR3 DNA sequence: TGTGCCAGCTCTTTACAAACAGATACGCAGTATTTT. Translation gives CASSLQTDTQYF.

The rearrangement links TRBV7-6 to TRBJ2-5; D tentatively fits TRBD1 or TRBD2 (6 bases each). Looked up from germline, CDR1 is SGHVS and CDR2 is FNYEAQ. CDR3 length equals 15 residues. The V and J ends lost 1 base and 0 bases respectively, with 9 bases between them. The DNA of the CDR3 is TGTGCCAGCAGCTTAGTAGGGGGGCACCAAGAGACCCAGTACTTC. This translates into CASSLVGGHQETQYF.

The chain links TRBV18 to TRBJ1-5; TRBD1 matches at 10 bases. CDR3 length: 15 amino acids. CDR1 is KGHSH, CDR2 LQKENI, per germline. V was pared by 4 bases and J by 7 bases, with 7 bases of the junction left unmatched. Here the CDR3 reads CASSLSGTGEQPQHF. The CDR3 region has the DNA TGTGCCAGCTCACTATCCGGGACAGGGGAACAGCCCCAGCATTTT.

This sequence joins TRBV4-1 and TRBJ2-5; D might be TRBD1 (6 bases). V shed 1 base and J shed 4 bases, with 19 bases lying between them. Germline CDR1 is MGHRA and CDR2 is YSYEKL. This CDR3 is 17 amino acids long. The chain's CDR3 is CASSQGRQGWGRETQYF. The CDR3 DNA reads TGCGCCAGCAGCCAAGGGCGGCAGGGGTGGGGTAGAGAGACCCAGTACTTC.

The chain carries TRBV6-5 and TRBJ2-2; D possibly corresponds to TRBD1 (6 bases). The V gene's germline CDR1 is MNHEY and CDR2 SVGAGI. Between the trimmed V and J ends, which lost 5 bases and 6 bases, there was a span of 16 bases. This CDR3 contains 15 residues. CDR3 DNA sequence: TGTGCCAGCAGTCCCTGGACAGTTCTACCCGGGGAGCTGTTTTTT. Residues: CASSPWTVLPGELFF.

The V call is TRBV7-9, the J call TRBJ1-2, with D hard to call. There are 13 residues in the CDR3. Deletions cut 1 base from V and 6 bases from J, with 9 bases between. Germline V gene sequence: CDR1 SEHNR, CDR2 FQNEAQ (reference sequence). The CDR3 loop is CASSLVSGNGYTF. The CDR3 nucleotides read TGTGCCAGCAGCTTAGTTTCTGGGAATGGCTACACCTTC.

This chain connects TRBV10-3 to TRBJ2-7, with 7 nucleotides matching TRBD1. Germline CDR1 ENHRY, CDR2 SYGVKD. V shed 5 bases, J shed 5 bases, and the junction held 3 bases outside the gene matches. CDR3 length: 12 amino acids. The CDR3, as DNA: TGTGCCATCAGTCTGACAGGGAACGAGCAGTACTTC. As protein: CAISLTGNEQYF.

This clone came up once. This chain uses TRBV11-2 with TRBJ2-1; 9 nucleotides match TRBD1. This CDR3 region has 14 residues. The germline V gene encodes CDR1 SGHAT and CDR2 FQNNGV. Losses at the gene ends were 3 bases for V and 5 bases for J; bases not matched to a gene: 2. Here the CDR3 reads CASSFWTGDNEQFF. The CDR3 DNA sequence: TGTGCCAGCAGCTTCTGGACAGGGGACAATGAGCAGTTCTTC.

The chain carries TRBV10-3 and TRBJ1-6; 9 positions agree with TRBD1. V lost 10 bases to trimming and J lost 8 bases; unmatched junction nucleotides: 6. In germline, CDR1 is ENHRY, CDR2 SYGVKD. The CDR3 length is 13 residues. CDR3: CASGGQGDSPLHF. The CDR3 DNA reads as TGTGCCAGCGGGGGACAGGGTGATTCACCCCTCCACTTT.

This clone was found once. The CDR3 DNA follows: TGCAGCGTTGAGAGCTTAGGGATGAGGTCCTACAATGAGCAGTTCTTC. This sequence encodes CSVESLGMRSYNEQFF. The chain is built from TRBV29-1 and TRBJ2-1; no reliable D call. CDR3 length: 16 amino acids. Looked up from germline, CDR1 is SQVTM and CDR2 is ANQGSEA. The V end lost 3 bases, the J end lost 1 base, and 16 bases lay between the germline ends.

This chain links TRBV11-2 with TRBJ1-2; a possible D gene is TRBD1 (5 bases). Trimming took 5 bases from V and 8 from J, leaving 18 bases between them. This CDR3 spans 14 amino acids. The germline V gene encodes CDR1 SGHAT and CDR2 FQNNGV. CDR3 amino acids: CASSPLQGHWGYTF. CDR3 DNA sequence: TGTGCCAGCAGCCCACTCCAAGGACACTGGGGCTACACCTTC.